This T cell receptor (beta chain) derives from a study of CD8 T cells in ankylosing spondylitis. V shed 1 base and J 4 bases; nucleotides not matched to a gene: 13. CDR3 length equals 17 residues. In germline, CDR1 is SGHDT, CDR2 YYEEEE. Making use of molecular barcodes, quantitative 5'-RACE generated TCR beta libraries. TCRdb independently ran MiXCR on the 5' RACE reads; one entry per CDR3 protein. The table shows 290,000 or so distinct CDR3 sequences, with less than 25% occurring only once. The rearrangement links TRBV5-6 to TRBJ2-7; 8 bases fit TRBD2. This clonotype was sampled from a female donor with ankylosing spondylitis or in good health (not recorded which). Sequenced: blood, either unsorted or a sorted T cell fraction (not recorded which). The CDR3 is CASSLKKRSAGVYEQYF. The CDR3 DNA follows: TGTGCCAGCAGCTTGAAGAAGCGGTCAGCGGGAGTTTACGAGCAGTACTTC.